This T cell receptor (beta chain) was observed in a study of regulatory T cells in long-lasting Graves disease. The overall study: Antithyroid drug intake by newly diagnosed Graves' patients had lasted under 3 months. Overall study results and limits: It was in persistent disease that TRBV28, TRBJ1-2 and TRBJ2-5 were favored.

Per the germline V gene, CDR1 is KGHSH and CDR2 is LQKENI. There are 15 residues in the CDR3. Deletions cut 2 bases from V and 5 bases from J, with 13 bases between. Many counts were recorded for this clonotype. Its antigen is currently unknown. Both iRepertoire HTBI primers and Arm-PCR of CDR3 regions were used to build the TCR beta libraries. Via MiXCR, TCRdb re-called the multiplex PCR reads, giving one row per CDR3 protein. The data show around 500,000 distinct CDR3 sequences, around 13% seen once. Time point noted: newly diagnosed GD, antithyroid drugs for less than 3 months. The TCR library was prepared using RNA isolated from PBMCs. A further study also used this sample, focusing on T cells in Graves' hyperthyroidism and ophthalmopathy.

This chain joins TRBV18 and TRBJ2-1; D ambiguous. The input for sequencing was peripheral blood mononuclear cells (PBMCs), taken at new diagnosis, from a patient treated with antithyroid drugs. The clonotype was recovered from a woman between 25 and 40 years old with Graves disease. This CDR3 is CASSPLRIDHNEQFF. The CDR3 DNA reads TGTGCCAGCTCACCATTAAGGATAGATCACAATGAGCAGTTCTTC. Using reference TRBV18 and TRBJ2-1 for the parts outside the CDR3, the full variable domain is NAGVMQNPRHLVRRRGQEARLRCSPMKGHSHVYWYRQLPEEGLKFMVYLQKENIIDESGMPKERFSAEFPKEGPSILRIQQVVRGDSAAYFCASSPLRIDHNEQFFGPGTRLTVL.